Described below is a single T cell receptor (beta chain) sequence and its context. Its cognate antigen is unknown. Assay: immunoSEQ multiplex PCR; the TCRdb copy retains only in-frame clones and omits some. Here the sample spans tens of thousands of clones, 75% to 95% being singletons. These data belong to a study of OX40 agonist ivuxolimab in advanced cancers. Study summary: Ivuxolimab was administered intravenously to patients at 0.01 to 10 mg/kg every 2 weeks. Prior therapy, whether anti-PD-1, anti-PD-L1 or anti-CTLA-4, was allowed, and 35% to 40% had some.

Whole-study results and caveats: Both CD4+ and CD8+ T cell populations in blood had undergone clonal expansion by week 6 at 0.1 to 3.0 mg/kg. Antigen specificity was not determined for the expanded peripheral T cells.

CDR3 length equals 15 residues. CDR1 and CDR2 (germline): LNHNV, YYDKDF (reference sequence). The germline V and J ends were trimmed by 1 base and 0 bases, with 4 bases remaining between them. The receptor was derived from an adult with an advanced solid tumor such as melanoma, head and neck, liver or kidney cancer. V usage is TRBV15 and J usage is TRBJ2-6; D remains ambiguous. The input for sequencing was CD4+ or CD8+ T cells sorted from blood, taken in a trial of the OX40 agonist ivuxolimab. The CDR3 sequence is CATSRGSSGANVLTF. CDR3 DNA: TGTGCCACCAGCAGAGGCAGCTCTGGGGCCAACGTCCTGACTTTC. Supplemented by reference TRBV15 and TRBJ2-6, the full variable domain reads DAMVIQNPRYQVTQFGKPVTLSCSQTLNHNVMYWYQQKSSQAPKLLFHYYDKDFNNEADTPDNFQSRRPNTSFCFLDIRSPGLGDTAMYLCATSRGSSGANVLTFGAGSRLTVL.